This T cell receptor beta chain is drawn from a study of shared clonotypes between healthy human individuals. Germline CDR1 and CDR2: ENHRY and SYGVKD. The CDR3 is 13 residues long. Trimming cost V 3 bases and J 8 bases, with 11 bases left between them. Only in-frame clones appear in the TCRdb table, and some are missing; sequencing was by immunoSEQ multiplex PCR. In the table there are 950,000 to 1,300,000 clones, approximately 70% of which are singletons. The study's findings and limits: The sole specimen, blood, was sampled, and tissue repertoires likely differ.

Comments on this clone: Its specificity is not known.

The TCR originated in a man younger than 35 in good health. The J gene is TRBJ2-1, the V gene TRBV10-3; D is undetermined. The sequenced material came from memory CD4+ T cells sorted from blood. Subset meaning: CD45RA-negative fraction. The DNA for the CDR3 is TGTGCCATCAGTGACCCCCTTTTGGATGAGCAGTTCTTC. Translating it yields CAISDPLLDEQFF.